This TCR beta chain was found in a study of OX40 agonist ivuxolimab in advanced cancers. About the study: Treatment of patients was with ivuxolimab, an agonistic anti-OX40 (CD134) antibody.

This CDR3 comprises 13 residues. Trimming left V 3 bases short and J 7 bases short, with 11 bases between. The germline V gene has CDR1 SGHNT and CDR2 YYREEE (reference sequence). With respect to this clone: Its matching antigen is unknown.

The repertoire was sequenced with immunoSEQ multiplex PCR; TCRdb's copy has only in-frame clones and lacks some. The table has 20,000 to 25,000 clones, about 65% seen once; the top ten hold roughly 20%. Blood sampling was done at baseline, cycle 4 day 1, and cycle 7 day 1. Whole-study findings and limits: The average count of expanded clones was higher among CD8+ T cells than among CD4+.

The source is an adult with an advanced solid tumor such as melanoma, head and neck, liver or kidney cancer. Sequenced here: CD4+ or CD8+ T cells sorted from blood, sampled in a trial of the OX40 agonist ivuxolimab. The V and J genes are TRBV5-4 and TRBJ2-1; perhaps TRBD2 as D (5 bases). The CDR3 DNA is TGTGCCAGCAGCTCCCGGGAATCTAATGAGCAGTTCTTC. Amino acids: CASSSRESNEQFF.